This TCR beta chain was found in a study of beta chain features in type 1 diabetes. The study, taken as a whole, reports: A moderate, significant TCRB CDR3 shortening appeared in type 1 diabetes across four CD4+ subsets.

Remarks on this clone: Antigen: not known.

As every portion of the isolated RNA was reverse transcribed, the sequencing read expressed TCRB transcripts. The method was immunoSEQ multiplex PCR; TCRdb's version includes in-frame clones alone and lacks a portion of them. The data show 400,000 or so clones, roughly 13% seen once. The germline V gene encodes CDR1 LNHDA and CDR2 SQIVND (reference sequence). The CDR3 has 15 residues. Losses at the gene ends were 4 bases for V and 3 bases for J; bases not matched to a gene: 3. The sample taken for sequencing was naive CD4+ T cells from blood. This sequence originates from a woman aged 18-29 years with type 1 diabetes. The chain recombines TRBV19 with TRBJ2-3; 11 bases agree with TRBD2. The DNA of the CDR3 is TGTGCCAGTAGTAGCCGACTAGCGGGAACAGATACGCAGTATTTT. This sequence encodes CASSSRLAGTDTQYF.